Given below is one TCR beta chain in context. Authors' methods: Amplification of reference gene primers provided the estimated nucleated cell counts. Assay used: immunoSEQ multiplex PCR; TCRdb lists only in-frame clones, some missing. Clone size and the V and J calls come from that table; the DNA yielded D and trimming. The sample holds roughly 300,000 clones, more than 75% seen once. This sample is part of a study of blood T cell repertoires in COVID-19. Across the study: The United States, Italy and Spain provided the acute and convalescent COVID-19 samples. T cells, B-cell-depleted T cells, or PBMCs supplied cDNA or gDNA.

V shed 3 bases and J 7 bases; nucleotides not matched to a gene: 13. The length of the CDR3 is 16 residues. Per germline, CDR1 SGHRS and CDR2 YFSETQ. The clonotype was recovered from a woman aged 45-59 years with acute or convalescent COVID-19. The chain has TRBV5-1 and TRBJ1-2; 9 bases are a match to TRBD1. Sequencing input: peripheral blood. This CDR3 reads CASSSSPTGGVIGYTF. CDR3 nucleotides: TGCGCCAGCAGCTCTAGTCCGACAGGGGGGGTGATTGGCTACACCTTC.